The 26 T cell receptor beta chains listed next were all sequenced from one sample in a study of blood T cells in healthy people across ages. Combining a sample-barcoded 5' primer with a J-beta primer mix, a second PCR ran for about 7 to 12 cycles. TCRdb re-analysed the 5' RACE reads in MiXCR, keeping a single row per CDR3 protein. The table lists 1.8 million or so distinct CDR3 sequences, 35% to 50% of them singletons. The sample taken for sequencing was blood. These receptor sequences come from a human donor in good health.

The chain joins TRBV10-3 to TRBJ1-4, with TRBD1 matching over 9 bases. The ends lost 6 bases at V and 7 bases at J; junction bases unmatched: 6. This CDR3 region has 14 residues. CDR1 and CDR2 from the germline V gene are ENHRY and SYGVKD. CDR3 nucleotide sequence: TGTGCCATCAGGGAGGACAGGGGAGGTGAAAAACTGTTTTTT. Translated: CAIREDRGGEKLFF.

The chain carries TRBV6-5 and TRBJ2-7, with 10 bases matching TRBD2. V shed 8 bases and J 3 bases; nucleotides not matched to a gene: 7. Per germline, CDR1 MNHEY and CDR2 SVGAGI. CDR3 size: 14 residues. The CDR3 nucleotides read TGTGCCAGCGGCTATTTAGCGGGAGGCTACGAGCAGTACTTC. Protein: CASGYLAGGYEQYF.

A note on this clonotype: Sequence at one end of the junction differs from germline and may be a read error. The J gene is TRBJ2-7, the V gene TRBV7-2, with TRBD1 matching 7 bases. The length of the CDR3 is 13 residues. Germline CDR1 reads SGHTA; CDR2 reads FQGNSA. This CDR3 is CAGSYLGQIEQYF. For the CDR3, the DNA is TGTGCCGGCAGCTATTTGGGACAGATCGAGCAGTACTTC.

This clonotype has just a few counts. The chain employs TRBV4-3 and TRBJ1-2; tentatively, D is TRBD1 (5 bases). CDR3 length: 18 amino acids. Trimming stripped 0 bases from V and 6 bases from J, with 23 bases between. The germline V gene has CDR1 LGHNA and CDR2 YSLEER. This CDR3 reads CASSQDLAAQRGRDGYTF. In DNA, the CDR3 is TGCGCCAGCAGCCAAGATTTAGCGGCCCAGCGGGGCAGGGATGGCTACACCTTC.

This clonotype was picked up a small number of times. The V gene is TRBV6-5, the J gene TRBJ2-7, with a tentative D call TRBD1 (6 bases). This CDR3 has 16 amino acids. V was cut by 0 bases and J by 0 bases, with 12 bases left in between. Germline CDR1 and CDR2: MNHEY and SVGAGI. CDR3 bases: TGTGCCAGCAGTTACTCTACAGGGTCTACCTCCTACGAGCAGTACTTC. This codes for CASSYSTGSTSYEQYF.

The V gene is TRBV20-1, the J gene TRBJ1-1; a possible D gene is TRBD1 (6 bases). CDR1 is DFQATT, CDR2 SNEGSKA, per germline (reference sequence). The CDR3 sequence is 12 residues long. The V end was cut by 4 bases, the J end by 11 bases, with 17 bases between. In DNA form, the CDR3 reads TGCAGTGCTACCGAGACAGGACTGTACGCTTTCTTT. It encodes CSATETGLYAFF.

This sequence joins TRBV19 and TRBJ2-5, with D perhaps TRBD2 (7 bases). The ends were cut back, 8 bases at V and 5 bases at J, with 15 bases in the middle. The CDR3 consists of 13 residues. Per germline, CDR1 LNHDA and CDR2 SQIVND (reference sequence). DNA of the CDR3: TGTGCCAGTGGAAGGGGGGGTTGGGAGACCCAGTACTTC. Amino acid sequence: CASGRGGWETQYF.

This clonotype was observed a handful of times. The chain combines TRBV20-1 with TRBJ1-6, with TRBD1 matching over 8 bases. Germline V gene lookup returns CDR1 DFQATT and CDR2 SNEGSKA (reference sequence). V shed 3 bases and J 13 bases; nucleotides not matched to a gene: 8. This CDR3 region has 13 residues. The chain's CDR3 is CSARDRVSRPLHF. The CDR3 DNA reads TGCAGTGCTAGGGACAGGGTATCACGTCCCCTCCACTTT.

This clonotype was seen just once. V gene TRBV7-2 combines with J gene TRBJ1-5, with D possibly TRBD1 on 6 matching bases. Trimming left V 0 bases short and J 0 bases short, with 12 bases between. The CDR3 has 17 residues. In germline, CDR1 is SGHTA, CDR2 FQGNSA. The DNA of the CDR3 is TGTGCCAGCAGCTTAGCTCATAGGACAGCTAGCAATCAGCCCCAGCATTTT. It encodes CASSLAHRTASNQPQHF.

This clonotype was found a few times. The chain combines TRBV7-6 with TRBJ2-5, with 14 bases identical to TRBD2. The CDR3 has 17 amino acids. V gave up 5 bases and J gave up 3 bases; unmatched junction bases: 8. CDR1 and CDR2 from the germline V gene are SGHVS and FNYEAQ. CDR3 DNA sequence: TGTGCCAGCAGCCCCCGACTAGCGGGGGGGCTTGAAGAGACCCAGTACTTC. This translates into CASSPRLAGGLEETQYF.

The chain uses TRBV5-1 and TRBJ1-1, with D hard to call. Germline V lookup: CDR1 SGHRS, CDR2 YFSETQ. Trimming took off 1 base at V and 5 bases at J, with 12 bases between the two ends. This CDR3 region has 14 residues. The CDR3 DNA reads TGCGCCAGCAGCTTGTTGAGGCCTGGTACTGAAGCTTTCTTT. It translates to CASSLLRPGTEAFF.

This clonotype was recorded a few times. The genes are TRBV12-5 and TRBJ1-1; D is unresolved. Germline V gene data show CDR1 as LGHNT and CDR2 as FRNRAP. This CDR3 comprises 14 residues. V was cut by 7 bases and J by 0 bases, with 12 bases left in between. CDR3 loop: CASVPWTVNTEAFF. CDR3 bases: TGTGCTAGTGTTCCCTGGACGGTGAACACTGAAGCTTTCTTT.

V is TRBV10-3 and J is TRBJ1-1; D is unresolved. The length of the CDR3 is 14 residues. Germline V gene lookup returns CDR1 ENHRY and CDR2 SYGVKD. V dropped 2 bases and J dropped 0 bases, with 7 bases sitting between them. The CDR3 here is CAISEPDLNTEAFF. The DNA for the CDR3 is TGTGCCATCAGTGAGCCAGACCTGAACACTGAAGCTTTCTTT.

This clonotype was detected many times. This rearrangement joins TRBV28 to TRBJ1-5, with D unclear. The CDR3 extends over 15 amino acids. The V end was cut by 4 bases, the J end by 4 bases, with 14 bases between. The germline V gene encodes CDR1 MDHEN and CDR2 SYDVKM. The CDR3 reads CASSSQELGNQPQHF. CDR3 sequence (DNA): TGTGCCAGCAGTTCCCAGGAGTTGGGGAATCAGCCCCAGCATTTT. Together with reference TRBV28 and TRBJ1-5, the CDR3 gives the full variable domain: DVKVTQSSRYLVKRTGEKVFLECVQDMDHENMFWYRQDPGLGLRLIYFSYDVKMKEKGDIPEGYSVSREKKERFSLILESASTNQTSMYLCASSSQELGNQPQHFGDGTRLSIL.

This clonotype was seen only once. The chain employs TRBV19 and TRBJ2-6, with D perhaps given as TRBD1 or TRBD2 (5 bases each). The CDR3 has 16 residues. The V end lost 1 base, the J end lost 7 bases, and 14 bases lay between the germline ends. The V gene's germline CDR1 is LNHDA and CDR2 SQIVND (reference sequence). The CDR3 here is CASSIGGVRGANVLTF. The CDR3 DNA reads TGTGCCAGTAGTATAGGAGGTGTGAGGGGTGCCAACGTCCTGACTTTC.

The genes are TRBV6-1 and TRBJ2-5, with a tentative D call TRBD1 (8 bases). V was cut by 1 base and J by 4 bases, with 13 bases left in between. The V gene's germline CDR1 is MNHNS and CDR2 SASEGT. This CDR3 contains 15 residues. The CDR3 reads CASSEGTGRAETQYF. DNA for the CDR3: TGTGCCAGCAGTGAAGGGACAGGGAGGGCAGAGACCCAGTACTTC.

Only a few counts were recorded for this clonotype. This chain connects TRBV7-8 to TRBJ2-3; 9 nucleotides align to TRBD1. With 5 bases clipped from V and 2 bases from J, the junction kept 5 bases outside the gene matches. This CDR3 has 15 amino acids. Germline CDR1 reads SGHVS; CDR2 reads FQNEAQ. The CDR3 is CASSPRTGDTDTQYF. CDR3 in DNA: TGTGCCAGCAGCCCTAGGACAGGGGACACAGATACGCAGTATTTT. Full variable domain (outside the CDR3, taken from reference TRBV7-8 and TRBJ2-3): GAGVSQSPRYKVAKRGQDVALRCDPISGHVSLFWYQQALGQGPEFLTYFQNEAQLDKSGLPSDRFFAERPEGSVSTLKIQRTQQEDSAVYLCASSPRTGDTDTQYFGPGTRLTVL.

This clonotype was recorded a few times. This sequence joins TRBV5-1 and TRBJ2-6; either TRBD1 or TRBD2 may supply D (5 bases each). Per germline, CDR1 SGHRS and CDR2 YFSETQ. This CDR3 has 13 residues. Trimming cost V 5 bases and J 4 bases, with 7 bases left between them. CDR3 nucleotides: TGCGCCAGCAGAGGGGACGGGGCCAACGTCCTGACTTTC. The encoded protein is CASRGDGANVLTF.

The chain uses TRBV27 and TRBJ1-1; a possible D gene is TRBD1 (6 bases). The length of the CDR3 is 14 residues. Germline CDR1 and CDR2: MNHEY and SMNVEV (reference sequence). V was cut by 3 bases and J by 3 bases, with 11 bases left in between. CDR3 sequence (DNA): TGTGCCAGCAGTTTCCTCGACAGGCACACTGAAGCTTTCTTT. The encoded protein is CASSFLDRHTEAFF.

This rearrangement joins TRBV5-1 to TRBJ2-1; D remains ambiguous. The CDR3 is 13 residues long. With 4 bases removed from V and 5 bases from J, the gap between germline ends came to 10 bases. Looked up from germline, CDR1 is SGHRS and CDR2 is YFSETQ. The CDR3: CASSKNTNNEQFF. In DNA, the CDR3 is TGCGCCAGCAGCAAGAACACAAACAATGAGCAGTTCTTC.

This rearrangement joins TRBV29-1 to TRBJ2-2; unclear D gene. CDR1 SQVTM and CDR2 ANQGSEA come from the germline V gene. The CDR3 loop spans 11 amino acids. Trimming removed 5 bases from V and 6 bases from J, with 7 bases in between. The CDR3 sequence is CSVSVAGELFF. The CDR3, as DNA: TGCAGCGTTTCCGTCGCCGGGGAGCTGTTTTTT.

This sequence joins TRBV13 and TRBJ2-1; 11 bases align to TRBD1. V lost 5 bases, J lost 4 bases, and 4 bases stayed unmatched. This CDR3 contains 15 residues. Germline values: CDR1 PRHDT, CDR2 FYEKMQ (reference sequence). CDR3 coding DNA: TGTGCCAGCAGCACGGACAGGGGGCATTACAATGAGCAGTTCTTC. Protein sequence: CASSTDRGHYNEQFF.

The chain couples TRBV20-1 to TRBJ1-2; weak D call: TRBD1 (6 bases). Per germline, CDR1 DFQATT and CDR2 SNEGSKA (reference sequence). V was clipped by 6 bases and J by 3 bases, with 14 bases between them. CDR3 length: 13 residues. In DNA, the CDR3 is TGCAGTGCCAGGGGAGAGGGTGACTATGGCTACACCTTC. As protein: CSARGEGDYGYTF.

The count of this clonotype is one. The gene calls are TRBV7-8 and TRBJ1-6; D ambiguous. The germline V and J ends were trimmed by 2 bases and 6 bases, with 14 bases remaining between them. Germline CDR1 is SGHVS and CDR2 is FQNEAQ. CDR3 length equals 16 residues. CDR3 loop: CASSLIRVTINSPLHF. The CDR3 nucleotides are TGTGCCAGCAGCTTAATTCGTGTCACCATTAATTCACCCCTCCACTTT.

V usage is TRBV6-1 and J usage is TRBJ2-5; 14 bases are shared with TRBD2. The CDR3 is 18 amino acids. Germline CDR1 and CDR2: MNHNS and SASEGT. V lost 6 bases, J lost 6 bases, and 15 bases stayed unmatched. CDR3 protein: CASSRPFLGTSGSQTQYF. As DNA, the CDR3 is TGTGCCAGCAGCCGCCCTTTCCTAGGGACTAGCGGGAGTCAGACCCAGTACTTC.

This clonotype was detected only a few times. Here the CDR3 reads CASSQEWPPGASYNEQFF. The CDR3 DNA follows: TGTGCCAGCAGCCAAGAGTGGCCTCCGGGGGCCTCCTACAATGAGCAGTTCTTC. The chain is built from TRBV4-2 and TRBJ2-1; D tentatively fits TRBD1 or TRBD2 (6 bases each). Per the germline V gene, CDR1 is LGHNA and CDR2 is YNFKEQ. The CDR3 sequence is 18 residues long. V was cut by 0 bases and J by 0 bases, with 15 bases left in between.